The rows below give T cell receptor beta chains drawn from one sample of a study of cytomegalovirus exposure and HLA in healthy donors. Assay: immunoSEQ multiplex PCR; the TCRdb copy retains only in-frame clones and omits some. The sample contains about 180,000 clones, about four fifths of which appear only once. Sequenced: PBMCs. These receptors originate from a man aged 25 to 40 in good health and CMV-seropositive. The CDR3 runs from the conserved cysteine through the conserved F or W. Each record gives: CDR3 DNA, CDR3 protein, J gene, clone size, V gene, D gene. A D gene is named only where the DNA matches it firmly. Clone size, where shown, is once, few, many, or a class for clones that have expanded.

cdr3_nt: TGTGCCAGCAGCTTAACGGGAGGGGTTCAGCCCCAGCATTTT; cdr3_aa: CASSLTGGVQPQHF; j_call: TRBJ1-5; clone_size: -; v_call: TRBV7-2; d_call: -
cdr3_nt: TGTGCCAGCAGTTTACCCCGGACAGGGGGCGGAAGCAATCAGCCCCAGCATTTT; cdr3_aa: CASSLPRTGGGSNQPQHF; j_call: TRBJ1-5; clone_size: -; v_call: TRBV28; d_call: TRBD1
cdr3_nt: TGTGCCAGTAGTATGCTAGGGGGGAGGGACAGGCCGGAAGCTTTCTTT; cdr3_aa: CASSMLGGRDRPEAFF; j_call: TRBJ1-1; clone_size: -; v_call: TRBV19; d_call: TRBD1
cdr3_nt: TGTGCCAGCAGCAGGGGTAGCACAGATACGCAGTATTTT; cdr3_aa: CASSRGSTDTQYF; j_call: TRBJ2-3; clone_size: -; v_call: TRBV6-1; d_call: -
cdr3_nt: TGTGCCAGCAGTTTCTCCTTGACTAGCGGGATTATTACAGATACGCAGTATTTT; cdr3_aa: CASSFSLTSGIITDTQYF; j_call: TRBJ2-3; clone_size: -; v_call: TRBV27; d_call: TRBD2
cdr3_nt: TGTGCCAGCAGGAGACTAAACAGGGGCGGTGGTGAAAAACTGTTTTTT; cdr3_aa: CASRRLNRGGGEKLFF; j_call: TRBJ1-4; clone_size: -; v_call: TRBV2; d_call: TRBD1
cdr3_nt: TGTGCCAGCAGGACCGATACAGGGTCTCGAGAGCAGTACTTC; cdr3_aa: CASRTDTGSREQYF; j_call: TRBJ2-7; clone_size: once; v_call: TRBV2; d_call: -
cdr3_nt: TGTGCCAGCAGTTCCCCAGGGGCGGGGGGGGAGTACGAGCAGTACTTC; cdr3_aa: CASSSPGAGGEYEQYF; j_call: TRBJ2-7; clone_size: -; v_call: TRBV27; d_call: TRBD2
cdr3_nt: TGTGCCAGTAGTCTGACAGGGAAGGAGTGGTCTGGAAACACCATATATTTT; cdr3_aa: CASSLTGKEWSGNTIYF; j_call: TRBJ1-3; clone_size: -; v_call: TRBV19; d_call: TRBD1
cdr3_nt: TGTGCCAGAAGCGACCACACCCGGGACAGGGCAAGAAATGAGCAGTTCTTC; cdr3_aa: CARSDHTRDRARNEQFF; j_call: TRBJ2-1; clone_size: -; v_call: TRBV5-3; d_call: TRBD1
cdr3_nt: TGTGCCAGTAGTTCTCAAGGACAGGGGGTTCAGCCCCAGCATTTT; cdr3_aa: CASSSQGQGVQPQHF; j_call: TRBJ1-5; clone_size: -; v_call: TRBV19; d_call: TRBD1
cdr3_nt: TGTGCCAGCAGTTCCGGGGACACTGAAGCTTTCTTT; cdr3_aa: CASSSGDTEAFF; j_call: TRBJ1-1; clone_size: -; v_call: TRBV28; d_call: -
cdr3_nt: TGTGCCAGCAGTTACCCCGGTCACTACGAGCAGTACTTC; cdr3_aa: CASSYPGHYEQYF; j_call: TRBJ2-7; clone_size: -; v_call: TRBV28; d_call: -
cdr3_nt: TGTGCCAGCAGTTTCGCAGGTAACCCAGAGACCCAGTACTTC; cdr3_aa: CASSFAGNPETQYF; j_call: TRBJ2-5; clone_size: -; v_call: TRBV27; d_call: -
cdr3_nt: TGTGCCAGCACTAACGTGTACGAGCAGTACTTC; cdr3_aa: CASTNVYEQYF; j_call: TRBJ2-7; clone_size: -; v_call: TRBV27; d_call: -
cdr3_nt: TGTGCCATCAAAGGCCCGACTAGCGGGGAAACCGGGGAGCTGTTTTTT; cdr3_aa: CAIKGPTSGETGELFF; j_call: TRBJ2-2; clone_size: -; v_call: TRBV10-3; d_call: TRBD2
cdr3_nt: TGTGCCAGCAGTTACTCGAGGGACAGGAATTCACCCCTCCACTTT; cdr3_aa: CASSYSRDRNSPLHF; j_call: TRBJ1-6; clone_size: -; v_call: TRBV6-5; d_call: TRBD1
cdr3_nt: TGTGCCAGCAGCTACACTAGAACCGGGACAGGGGGAGAACCTGGCTACACCTTC; cdr3_aa: CASSYTRTGTGGEPGYTF; j_call: TRBJ1-2; clone_size: -; v_call: TRBV7-2; d_call: TRBD1
cdr3_nt: TGTGCCAGCAGTTCGAGTCCGGGACTAGCAGGTGACATTCAGTACTTC; cdr3_aa: CASSSSPGLAGDIQYF; j_call: TRBJ2-4; clone_size: -; v_call: TRBV7-2; d_call: TRBD2
cdr3_nt: TGTGCCAGCAGCTTACAACGGGCCTACAATGAGCAGTTCTTC; cdr3_aa: CASSLQRAYNEQFF; j_call: TRBJ2-1; clone_size: -; v_call: TRBV11-2; d_call: -
cdr3_nt: TGTGCCATCAGTGAGTCCGGGGACAGGGGGTCCTATGGCTACACCTTC; cdr3_aa: CAISESGDRGSYGYTF; j_call: TRBJ1-2; clone_size: -; v_call: TRBV10-3; d_call: TRBD1
cdr3_nt: TGTGCCAGCAGCGCCCGGGACAGGTACTACAATGAGCAGTTCTTC; cdr3_aa: CASSARDRYYNEQFF; j_call: TRBJ2-1; clone_size: -; v_call: TRBV9; d_call: TRBD1
cdr3_nt: TGTGCCAGCAGCTATACAGGGGCAACTAATGAAAAACTGTTTTTT; cdr3_aa: CASSYTGATNEKLFF; j_call: TRBJ1-4; clone_size: -; v_call: TRBV28; d_call: TRBD1
cdr3_nt: TGTGCCAGCAGTCACCCAACAGGGGGAAATCAGCCCCAGCATTTT; cdr3_aa: CASSHPTGGNQPQHF; j_call: TRBJ1-5; clone_size: few; v_call: TRBV28; d_call: TRBD1
cdr3_nt: TGTGCCAGCAGTCTAGCGGGGGACTCCTACGAGCAGTACTTC; cdr3_aa: CASSLAGDSYEQYF; j_call: TRBJ2-7; clone_size: many; v_call: TRBV6-1; d_call: TRBD2
cdr3_nt: TGTGCCTGGGTGCAGGGGTTCAACACTGAAGCTTTCTTT; cdr3_aa: CAWVQGFNTEAFF; j_call: TRBJ1-1; clone_size: -; v_call: TRBV30; d_call: -
cdr3_nt: TGTGCCAGCAGCTTGGTTTCGAACTATGGCTACACCTTC; cdr3_aa: CASSLVSNYGYTF; j_call: TRBJ1-2; clone_size: -; v_call: TRBV5-4; d_call: -
cdr3_nt: TGTGCCACCAGCAGAGATAGGACAGGGAGCACTGAAGCTTTCTTT; cdr3_aa: CATSRDRTGSTEAFF; j_call: TRBJ1-1; clone_size: once; v_call: TRBV15; d_call: TRBD1
cdr3_nt: TGCGCCAGCAGCCAAGATCTGGCAGGGTTTTCTGGAAACACCATATATTTT; cdr3_aa: CASSQDLAGFSGNTIYF; j_call: TRBJ1-3; clone_size: few; v_call: TRBV4-3; d_call: -
cdr3_nt: TGTGCCAGTAGTTCCTGGACTAGCGGGGGGGGTAATGAGCAGTTCTTC; cdr3_aa: CASSSWTSGGGNEQFF; j_call: TRBJ2-1; clone_size: once; v_call: TRBV19; d_call: TRBD2
cdr3_nt: TGTGCCAGCAGGCTGCGCGGGACGGCCTACGAGCAGTACTTC; cdr3_aa: CASRLRGTAYEQYF; j_call: TRBJ2-7; clone_size: -; v_call: TRBV11-3; d_call: -
cdr3_nt: TGTGCCAGTAGCACCGGGGGAGCCTACGAGCAGTACTTC; cdr3_aa: CASSTGGAYEQYF; j_call: TRBJ2-7; clone_size: -; v_call: TRBV19; d_call: -
cdr3_nt: TGTGCCAGTAGTATTTCAGGTATCACCGGGGAGCTGTTTTTT; cdr3_aa: CASSISGITGELFF; j_call: TRBJ2-2; clone_size: -; v_call: TRBV19; d_call: -
cdr3_nt: TGTGCCAGCACCATGGAGGGGGCGGGTAATGAAAAACTGTTTTTT; cdr3_aa: CASTMEGAGNEKLFF; j_call: TRBJ1-4; clone_size: -; v_call: TRBV28; d_call: TRBD1
cdr3_nt: TGTGCCACCAGCAGAGATGTTACGCGGGAGGAGTACGAGCAGTACTTC; cdr3_aa: CATSRDVTREEYEQYF; j_call: TRBJ2-7; clone_size: -; v_call: TRBV15; d_call: TRBD2
cdr3_nt: TGTGCCAGTAGTATAGCAGGGAGGATAGGGACTGAAGCTTTCTTT; cdr3_aa: CASSIAGRIGTEAFF; j_call: TRBJ1-1; clone_size: -; v_call: TRBV19; d_call: -
cdr3_nt: TGTGCCAGCAGCCAGCCGGGGACGGGAGCTAATGAAAAACTGTTTTTT; cdr3_aa: CASSQPGTGANEKLFF; j_call: TRBJ1-4; clone_size: -; v_call: TRBV4-2; d_call: -
cdr3_nt: TGTGCCAGCAGCTTGCCGGGGGGAGAGGGCTACACCTTC; cdr3_aa: CASSLPGGEGYTF; j_call: TRBJ1-2; clone_size: many; v_call: TRBV5-6; d_call: -
cdr3_nt: TGTGCCAGCAGCCAAGTGCGTAGCAATCAGCCCCAGCATTTT; cdr3_aa: CASSQVRSNQPQHF; j_call: TRBJ1-5; clone_size: -; v_call: TRBV4-2; d_call: -
cdr3_nt: TGTGCCAGCAGTGAATTGGGCGGGAGGGCCGATGAGCAGTACTTC; cdr3_aa: CASSELGGRADEQYF; j_call: TRBJ2-7; clone_size: once; v_call: TRBV2; d_call: TRBD2
cdr3_nt: TGTGCCGGGGCGGAGAGCTCCTACGAGCAGTACTTC; cdr3_aa: CAGAESSYEQYF; j_call: TRBJ2-7; clone_size: -; v_call: TRBV30; d_call: -
cdr3_nt: TGCGCCAGCAGCCAGGACAGGTTGAACACCGGGGAGCTGTTTTTT; cdr3_aa: CASSQDRLNTGELFF; j_call: TRBJ2-2; clone_size: -; v_call: TRBV4-3; d_call: TRBD1
cdr3_nt: TGTGCCAGCAGTTCGCGGACAGGAAACTACGAGCAGTACTTC; cdr3_aa: CASSSRTGNYEQYF; j_call: TRBJ2-7; clone_size: few; v_call: TRBV6-5; d_call: TRBD1
cdr3_nt: TGTGCCAGCAGCGTAGGACTAGCGGGGTCCAATGAGCAGTTCTTC; cdr3_aa: CASSVGLAGSNEQFF; j_call: TRBJ2-1; clone_size: -; v_call: TRBV7-2; d_call: TRBD2
cdr3_nt: TGTGCCAGCAGCCAAATCCCGGGAACCAATGAGCAGTTCTTC; cdr3_aa: CASSQIPGTNEQFF; j_call: TRBJ2-1; clone_size: -; v_call: TRBV14; d_call: -
cdr3_nt: TGTGCCAGCAGCTCCGGGACATCGAACACCGGGGAGCTGTTTTTT; cdr3_aa: CASSSGTSNTGELFF; j_call: TRBJ2-2; clone_size: -; v_call: TRBV5-8; d_call: -
cdr3_nt: TGTGCCAGCAGCACATGGACTAGCGGGTTCGAAGGGGGGGAGACCCAGTACTTC; cdr3_aa: CASSTWTSGFEGGETQYF; j_call: TRBJ2-5; clone_size: -; v_call: TRBV7-8; d_call: TRBD2
cdr3_nt: TGCGCCAGCAGCCAGGCAACAGGGTTAACCGGGGAGCTGTTTTTT; cdr3_aa: CASSQATGLTGELFF; j_call: TRBJ2-2; clone_size: once; v_call: TRBV4-1; d_call: -
cdr3_nt: TGCGCCAGCAGCCAACAGCGGGAGGCTTTCTACGAGCAGTACTTC; cdr3_aa: CASSQQREAFYEQYF; j_call: TRBJ2-7; clone_size: -; v_call: TRBV4-1; d_call: TRBD2
cdr3_nt: TGTGCCAGCAGCCCCGGCGGGGGTACGGAGACCCAGTACTTC; cdr3_aa: CASSPGGGTETQYF; j_call: TRBJ2-5; clone_size: -; v_call: TRBV7-6; d_call: TRBD2
cdr3_nt: TGTGCCAGCAGCTTAGACAGGGTCTCCTATTGGTTGAACACTGAAGCTTTCTTT; cdr3_aa: CASSLDRVSYWLNTEAFF; j_call: TRBJ1-1; clone_size: -; v_call: TRBV7-8; d_call: -
cdr3_nt: TGCGCCAGCGTCAGGGGTGGCACTGAAGCTTTCTTT; cdr3_aa: CASVRGGTEAFF; j_call: TRBJ1-1; clone_size: -; v_call: TRBV23-1; d_call: -
cdr3_nt: TGTGCCAGCTTGAGGGATTACGAGCAGTACTTC; cdr3_aa: CASLRDYEQYF; j_call: TRBJ2-7; clone_size: -; v_call: TRBV6-1; d_call: -